This T cell receptor (beta chain) comes out of a study of cytomegalovirus exposure and HLA in healthy donors. Healthy bone marrow donors formed the donor group. Researchers ran the PCR with 60 Vbeta and 13 Jbeta primers. The data were produced by immunoSEQ multiplex PCR, yet TCRdb's version contains in-frame clones alone and is incomplete. This repertoire shows about 200,000 clones, around 77% found once; its top ten account for less than 3.5%. Looked up from germline, CDR1 is LGHNA and CDR2 is YNFKEQ. J gave up 5 bases and V 1 base, and 4 bases lay outside the gene matches. This CDR3 spans 15 amino acids.

The genes are TRBV4-2 and TRBJ2-2; 7 nucleotides align to TRBD2. The TCR was taken from a woman in her 30s in good health and CMV-seronegative. The sample consisted of PBMCs. The CDR3 coding sequence is TGTGCCAGCAGCCAAGGGACTAGGTTAACCGGGGAGCTGTTTTTT. Amino acid sequence: CASSQGTRLTGELFF.